This T cell receptor (beta chain) comes out of a study of T cell responses to AZD1222 COVID-19 vaccine. Germline assignment: CDR1 SGHRS and CDR2 YFSETQ. This CDR3 is 14 amino acids long. The V gene lost 0 bases and the J gene lost 1 base, with 8 bases spanning the gap. Clones were sequenced by immunoSEQ multiplex PCR, and TCRdb holds only the in-frame ones, with some missing. The table has tens of thousands of clones, 90% to 95% seen once; the top ten hold 6.3%. Overall study findings and caveats: At 160-218 and 743-854, vaccine-associated CD4 TCRs were dominant, and they spanned spike. Epitopes outside B.1.351 and B.1.1.7 mutated regions reportedly drew nearly half of spike TCRs. After the peak T cell response, and only then, were repertoires sampled.

On this clone: Antigen unknown.

The chain combines TRBV5-1 with TRBJ2-7; no clear D gene. The starting material was peripheral blood, obtained 28 days after the second dose of the MenACWY control vaccine. The receptor comes from an adult who received the MenACWY meningococcal vaccine as a control. The CDR3 DNA sequence: TGCGCCAGCAGCTTGGGGGTTATTTCCTACGAGCAGTACTTC. It yields the protein CASSLGVISYEQYF.